A single sample is the source of the 2 T cell receptor beta chains below, sequenced in a study of T-cell memory formation after mild COVID-19 (dated by TCRdb to the early 2020s). Libraries were made using 5' RACE. Instrument on record: Illumina NovaSeq 6000. Using fastp trimming at Q25 and MiXCR clonotype assembly, TCRdb reanalyzed the public sequencing data and kept in-frame beta chains. Each CDR3 protein appears once, grouped with its most common genes and DNA. This sample holds around 300,000 distinct CDR3 sequences; roughly 13% were observed only once. Over 20% of the sample comes from the top ten. Sequences were obtained from PBMCs or a T cell subset sorted from them (not recorded which). The receptors stem from a man aged 18-30 years who had mild COVID-19 (a few samples of this study predate the infection). The sample titles of this study are shuffled in the database, so cell type and time point are left out; the donor was told from shared clones.

There are a few counts of this clonotype. J is TRBJ1-2 and V is TRBV30; 9 bases are shared with TRBD1. The germline CDR1 and CDR2 sequences are GTSNPN and SVGIG (reference sequence). The CDR3 runs to 12 residues. J gave up 6 bases and V 3 bases, and 2 bases lay outside the gene matches. As DNA, the CDR3 is TGTGCCTGGAGCCGGACAGGGGATGGCTACACCTTC. It codes for CAWSRTGDGYTF.

The chain combines TRBV5-1 with TRBJ2-1; maybe TRBD1 (6 bases). CDR3 length: 14 amino acids. Germline assignment: CDR1 SGHRS and CDR2 YFSETQ. The V end was cut by 0 bases, the J end by 5 bases, with 9 bases between. The CDR3 nucleotides read TGCGCCAGCAGCTTGGGGGGGCCCGACAATGAGCAGTTCTTC. Translating gives CASSLGGPDNEQFF.